A selection of T cell receptor beta chains follows, all from one sample in a study of control samples from healthy donors and cancer patients. Libraries were prepared by immunoSEQ multiplex PCR; TCRdb keeps only in-frame clonotypes and omits some of them. The sample consists of about 220,000 clones, about 95% of them appearing once. Material for sequencing was blood. The origin of the receptors is a man between 45 and 60 years old in good health. The CDR3 runs from the conserved cysteine through the conserved F or W. A D gene is named only where the DNA matches it firmly. Clone size is not always given. Where it is, it says once, few, many or a class for expanded clones.

cdr3_aa: CASSNIRGTEAFF; cdr3_nt: TGTGCCAGCAGCAACATAAGGGGGACCGAAGCTTTCTTT; j_call: TRBJ1-1; clone_size: NA; v_call: TRBV7-9; d_call: NA
cdr3_aa: CASSPGGTGGILNEKLFF; cdr3_nt: TGTGCCAGCAGCCCGGGTGGGACAGGGGGGATCTTGAATGAAAAACTGTTTTTT; j_call: TRBJ1-4; clone_size: NA; v_call: TRBV3-1/TRBV3-2; d_call: TRBD1
cdr3_aa: CASSLRRDLKETQYF; cdr3_nt: TGTGCCAGCAGCTTACGGCGGGACCTAAAAGAGACCCAGTACTTC; j_call: TRBJ2-5; clone_size: NA; v_call: TRBV7-2; d_call: NA
cdr3_aa: CAISKGPTGNTIYF; cdr3_nt: TGTGCCATCAGTAAAGGACCTACTGGAAACACCATATATTTT; j_call: TRBJ1-3; clone_size: NA; v_call: TRBV10-3; d_call: NA
cdr3_aa: CASSQGGSGFTEAFF; cdr3_nt: TGTGCCAGCAGCCAGGGCGGGTCAGGTTTTACTGAAGCTTTCTTT; j_call: TRBJ1-1; clone_size: NA; v_call: TRBV7-2; d_call: NA
cdr3_aa: CASSLGPAGNSPLHF; cdr3_nt: TGTGCCAGCTCACTGGGACCGGCCGGCAATTCACCCCTCCACTTT; j_call: TRBJ1-6; clone_size: NA; v_call: TRBV18; d_call: NA
cdr3_aa: CASSYSEDRVNQPQHF; cdr3_nt: TGTGCCAGCAGTTACTCAGAAGACAGGGTCAATCAGCCCCAGCATTTT; j_call: TRBJ1-5; clone_size: NA; v_call: TRBV6-2/TRBV6-3; d_call: TRBD1
cdr3_aa: CASSYHVGTGVGEQYF; cdr3_nt: TGTGCCAGCAGTTATCATGTTGGGACAGGGGTAGGTGAGCAGTACTTC; j_call: TRBJ2-7; clone_size: NA; v_call: TRBV27; d_call: TRBD1
cdr3_aa: CASKRSGEAFF; cdr3_nt: TGTGCCAGCAAACGGAGCGGAGAAGCTTTCTTT; j_call: TRBJ1-1; clone_size: once; v_call: TRBV27; d_call: NA
cdr3_aa: CASSQGTGGYGYTF; cdr3_nt: TGTGCCAGCAGCCAAGGGACAGGCGGGTATGGCTACACCTTC; j_call: TRBJ1-2; clone_size: NA; v_call: TRBV3-1/TRBV3-2; d_call: TRBD1
cdr3_aa: CATSSPLRGENTGELFF; cdr3_nt: TGTGCCACCAGCAGTCCCTTGAGGGGGGAGAACACCGGGGAGCTGTTTTTT; j_call: TRBJ2-2; clone_size: NA; v_call: TRBV15; d_call: NA
cdr3_aa: CATGGSSYGAQYF; cdr3_nt: TGTGCCACCGGGGGGAGCTCATACGGGGCGCAGTATTTT; j_call: TRBJ2-3; clone_size: NA; v_call: TRBV24-1; d_call: NA
cdr3_aa: CASSWGTRGNTIYF; cdr3_nt: TGTGCCAGCAGCTGGGGTACCCGCGGAAACACCATATATTTT; j_call: TRBJ1-3; clone_size: NA; v_call: TRBV6-5; d_call: NA
cdr3_aa: CASSLRGPRGNQPQHF; cdr3_nt: TGTGCCAGCAGCTTGCGGGGGCCCCGAGGCAATCAGCCCCAGCATTTT; j_call: TRBJ1-5; clone_size: NA; v_call: TRBV5-6; d_call: NA
cdr3_aa: CASTRKGEFYEQYF; cdr3_nt: TGTGCCAGCACCAGAAAGGGGGAATTCTACGAGCAGTACTTC; j_call: TRBJ2-7; clone_size: NA; v_call: TRBV6-6; d_call: NA
cdr3_aa: CATSGVGSYGYTF; cdr3_nt: TGTGCCACCAGTGGAGTGGGGTCCTATGGCTACACCTTC; j_call: TRBJ1-2; clone_size: NA; v_call: TRBV24-1; d_call: NA
cdr3_aa: CASSLGRGTARNEQFF; cdr3_nt: TGCGCCAGCAGCTTGGGCCGCGGGACGGCCAGGAATGAGCAGTTCTTC; j_call: TRBJ2-1; clone_size: NA; v_call: TRBV5-1; d_call: NA
cdr3_aa: CASSLGSGGNQPQHF; cdr3_nt: TGTGCCAGCAGCTTGGGATCAGGGGGAAATCAGCCCCAGCATTTT; j_call: TRBJ1-5; clone_size: NA; v_call: TRBV5-8; d_call: TRBD1
cdr3_aa: CASSLTTGGGLFF; cdr3_nt: TGTGCCAGCAGCCTCACTACGGGGGGGGGACTGTTTTTT; j_call: TRBJ1-4; clone_size: NA; v_call: TRBV3-1/TRBV3-2; d_call: NA
cdr3_aa: CASSPRQGRMGTEAFF; cdr3_nt: TGTGCCAGCTCACCCCGACAGGGGAGGATGGGCACTGAAGCTTTCTTT; j_call: TRBJ1-1; clone_size: NA; v_call: TRBV18; d_call: TRBD1
cdr3_aa: CASSQEAGGLSSYEQYF; cdr3_nt: TGTGCCAGCAGCCAAGAGGCCGGCGGGCTAAGCTCCTACGAGCAGTACTTC; j_call: TRBJ2-7; clone_size: NA; v_call: TRBV4-2; d_call: NA
cdr3_aa: CASSSGTLGNEQFF; cdr3_nt: TGTGCCAGCAGTTCCGGGACACTAGGGAATGAGCAGTTCTTC; j_call: TRBJ2-1; clone_size: NA; v_call: TRBV6-4; d_call: NA
cdr3_aa: CASSGEGAGELFF; cdr3_nt: TGTGCCAGCAGTGGGGAGGGGGCCGGGGAGCTGTTTTTT; j_call: TRBJ2-2; clone_size: NA; v_call: TRBV2; d_call: NA
cdr3_aa: CASSQDPGLAGPYNEQFF; cdr3_nt: TGTGCCAGCAGCCAAGATCCGGGCCTAGCGGGGCCTTACAATGAGCAGTTCTTC; j_call: TRBJ2-1; clone_size: NA; v_call: TRBV3-1/TRBV3-2; d_call: TRBD2
cdr3_aa: CASSLVQGPFSSPLHF; cdr3_nt: TGTGCCAGCAGCTTAGTTCAGGGGCCCTTTTCCTCACCCCTCCACTTT; j_call: TRBJ1-6; clone_size: once; v_call: TRBV7-8; d_call: NA
cdr3_aa: CASSRQGSGNEKLFF; cdr3_nt: TGTGCCAGTAGTAGACAGGGGAGTGGGAATGAAAAACTGTTTTTT; j_call: TRBJ1-4; clone_size: NA; v_call: TRBV19; d_call: TRBD1
cdr3_aa: CASSPVGSSYNEQFF; cdr3_nt: TGCGCCAGCAGCCCCGTCGGGAGCTCCTACAATGAGCAGTTCTTC; j_call: TRBJ2-1; clone_size: NA; v_call: TRBV4-1; d_call: NA
cdr3_aa: CASRVGTGGAYGYTF; cdr3_nt: TGCGCCAGCAGAGTAGGGACAGGCGGGGCCTATGGCTACACCTTC; j_call: TRBJ1-2; clone_size: NA; v_call: TRBV10-2; d_call: TRBD1
cdr3_aa: CASSPPSLKETQYF; cdr3_nt: TGTGCCAGCAGTCCCCCCTCTTTAAAGGAGACCCAGTACTTC; j_call: TRBJ2-5; clone_size: NA; v_call: TRBV7-9; d_call: NA
cdr3_aa: CASSAYSSRTDTQYF; cdr3_nt: TGTGCCAGCAGTGCATACTCTTCCCGCACAGATACGCAGTATTTT; j_call: TRBJ2-3; clone_size: NA; v_call: TRBV3-1/TRBV3-2; d_call: NA
cdr3_aa: CASSDGTGENTIYF; cdr3_nt: TGTGCCAGCAGTGATGGGACAGGGGAAAACACCATATATTTT; j_call: TRBJ1-3; clone_size: NA; v_call: TRBV6-1; d_call: TRBD1
cdr3_aa: CASSYATERAEEAFF; cdr3_nt: TGTGCCAGCAGTTACGCAACAGAACGCGCTGAAGAAGCTTTCTTT; j_call: TRBJ1-1; clone_size: NA; v_call: TRBV6-5; d_call: NA
cdr3_aa: CASSQAASLQFF; cdr3_nt: TGTGCCAGCAGCCAAGCAGCGTCGTTGCAGTTCTTC; j_call: TRBJ2-1; clone_size: NA; v_call: TRBV4-2; d_call: NA
cdr3_aa: CASSLWGDEQFF; cdr3_nt: TGTGCCAGCAGCTTATGGGGGGATGAGCAGTTCTTC; j_call: TRBJ2-1; clone_size: NA; v_call: TRBV7-3; d_call: NA
cdr3_aa: CASSLAVIGGATNEKLFF; cdr3_nt: TGCGCCAGCAGCTTGGCCGTAATTGGGGGGGCCACTAATGAAAAACTGTTTTTT; j_call: TRBJ1-4; clone_size: NA; v_call: TRBV5-1; d_call: NA